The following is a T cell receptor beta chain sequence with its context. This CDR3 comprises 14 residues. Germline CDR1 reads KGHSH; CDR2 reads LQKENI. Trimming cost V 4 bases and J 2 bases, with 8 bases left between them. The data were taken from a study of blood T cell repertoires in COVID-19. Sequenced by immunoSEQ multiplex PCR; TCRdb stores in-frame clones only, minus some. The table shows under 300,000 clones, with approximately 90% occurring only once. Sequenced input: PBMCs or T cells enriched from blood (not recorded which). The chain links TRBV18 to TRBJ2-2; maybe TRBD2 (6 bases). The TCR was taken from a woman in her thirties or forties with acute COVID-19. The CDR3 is CASSLGLNTGELFF. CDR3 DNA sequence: TGTGCCAGCTCACTGGGACTTAACACCGGGGAGCTGTTTTTT. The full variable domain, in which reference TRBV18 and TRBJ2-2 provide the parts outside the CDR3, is NAGVMQNPRHLVRRRGQEARLRCSPMKGHSHVYWYRQLPEEGLKFMVYLQKENIIDESGMPKERFSAEFPKEGPSILRIQQVVRGDSAAYFCASSLGLNTGELFFGEGSRLTVL.